This T cell receptor (beta chain) was captured in a study of shared clonotypes between healthy human individuals. General study points: Sequencing of the sorted subsets was shown by rarefaction to be incomplete despite large depth.

About this clone: The antigen remains undetermined.

TCRdb's copy holds only in-frame clones and misses some; the assay was immunoSEQ multiplex PCR. The sample lists some 1,100,000 clones, 78% seen once, with 0.5% to 0.6% in the top ten. Sequencing used memory CD4+ T cells from PBMCs. The subset is: CD45RA-negative fraction. This receptor was obtained from a man aged 18-30 years in good health. Some clones in this sample may be carry-over from other donors' samples.

The CDR3 region has the DNA TGTGCCAGCAGCGCCGACAGGGCCCTCACGTCCCAGTACTTC. Translation: CASSADRALTSQYF. The V and J genes are TRBV7-2 and TRBJ2-5; 7 bases align to TRBD1. Germline trimming cut 5 bases from V and 9 bases from J; bases unmatched to any gene: 12. This CDR3 has 14 amino acids. CDR1 is SGHTA and CDR2 is FQGNSA in the germline V gene. Variable domain in full (rest from reference TRBV7-2 and TRBJ2-5): GAGVSQSPSNKVTEKGKDVELRCDPISGHTALYWYRQSLGQGLEFLIYFQGNSAPDKSGLPSDRFSAERTGGSVSTLTIQRTQQEDSAVYLCASSADRALTSQYFGPGTRLLVL.